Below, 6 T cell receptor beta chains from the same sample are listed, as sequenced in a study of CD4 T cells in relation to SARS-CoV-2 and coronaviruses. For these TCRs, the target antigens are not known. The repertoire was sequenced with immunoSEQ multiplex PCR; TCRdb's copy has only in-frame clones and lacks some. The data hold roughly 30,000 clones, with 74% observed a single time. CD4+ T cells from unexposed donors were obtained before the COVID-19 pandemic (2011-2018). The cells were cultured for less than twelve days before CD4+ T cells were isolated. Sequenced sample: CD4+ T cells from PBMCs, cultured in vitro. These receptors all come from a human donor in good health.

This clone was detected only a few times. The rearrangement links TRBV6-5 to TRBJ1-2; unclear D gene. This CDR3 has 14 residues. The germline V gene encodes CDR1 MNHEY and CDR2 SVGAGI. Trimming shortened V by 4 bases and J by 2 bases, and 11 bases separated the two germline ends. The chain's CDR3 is CASSSPGDNYGYTF. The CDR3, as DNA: TGTGCCAGCAGTTCTCCCGGAGACAACTATGGCTACACCTTC.

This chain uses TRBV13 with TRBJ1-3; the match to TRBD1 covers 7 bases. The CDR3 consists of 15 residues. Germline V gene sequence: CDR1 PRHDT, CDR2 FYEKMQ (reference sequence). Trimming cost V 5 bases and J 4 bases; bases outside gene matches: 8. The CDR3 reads CASSTKTGRGNTIYF. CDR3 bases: TGTGCCAGCAGCACAAAGACAGGGCGAGGAAACACCATATATTTT.

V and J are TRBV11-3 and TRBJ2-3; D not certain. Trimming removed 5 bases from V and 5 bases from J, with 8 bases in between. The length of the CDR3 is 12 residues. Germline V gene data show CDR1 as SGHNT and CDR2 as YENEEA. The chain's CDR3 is CASSLNGDTQYF. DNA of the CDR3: TGTGCCAGCAGCCTAAACGGAGATACGCAGTATTTT.

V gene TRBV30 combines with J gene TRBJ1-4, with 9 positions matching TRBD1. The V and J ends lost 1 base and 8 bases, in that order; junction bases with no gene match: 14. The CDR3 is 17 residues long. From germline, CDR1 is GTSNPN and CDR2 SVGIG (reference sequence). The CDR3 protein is CAWSDLTGTGLREKLFF. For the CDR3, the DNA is TGTGCCTGGAGTGACCTCACCGGGACAGGGCTTAGAGAAAAACTGTTTTTT.

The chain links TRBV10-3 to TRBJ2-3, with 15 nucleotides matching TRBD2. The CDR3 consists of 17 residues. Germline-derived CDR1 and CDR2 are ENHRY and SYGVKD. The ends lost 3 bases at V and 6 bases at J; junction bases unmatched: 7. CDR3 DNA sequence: TGTGCCATCAGTGAAAGGACTAGCGGGGGGGCCGGGGATACGCAGTATTTT. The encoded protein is CAISERTSGGAGDTQYF.

The CDR3 nucleotides are TGTGCCAGCAGCCAATACGGACAGGGGCGGACTAATGAAAAACTGTTTTTT. Residues: CASSQYGQGRTNEKLFF. The chain recombines TRBV3-1 (or the pseudogene TRBV3-2) with TRBJ1-4; 9 bases match TRBD1. Germline loops: CDR1 LGHDT, CDR2 YNNKEL (reference sequence). The CDR3 is made up of 17 amino acids. Trimming at V came to 2 bases and at J to 2 bases, leaving 6 bases not matched to a gene.